This TCR beta chain was sequenced during a study of graft-versus-host responses after intestinal transplantation. Only a few counts were recorded for this clone. This CDR3 is 13 amino acids long. V lost 4 bases to trimming and J lost 7 bases, with 12 bases between them. Sequencing used immunoSEQ multiplex PCR; TCRdb keeps in-frame clones, though not all of them. The sample holds roughly 23,000 clones, around two fifths seen once. Co-plating was performed using approximately 200,000 CFSE-labeled responder cells and approximately 200,000 irradiated, violet-dye-labeled stimulator cells. CD3+CD4+ and CD3+CD8+ responders that were proliferating and CFSE-low were sorted post-reaction.

The sequencing used alloreactive CD8+ T cells from a mixed lymphocyte reaction culture, collected before transplantation. Stated subset: CFSE-low proliferating T cells sorted from approximately 6-day pre-transplant mixed lymphocyte reaction (GvH or HvG direction). The chain recombines TRBV5-7 with TRBJ2-1, with a tentative D call TRBD2 (5 bases). TRBV5-7 is treated as an ORF (open reading frame) with a function not yet certain. The TCR comes from a human patient who was an organ donor for intestinal transplantation. CDR3 in amino acids: CASSLGPGNEQFF. CDR3 coding DNA: TGTGCCAGCAGCCTAGGACCGGGGAATGAGCAGTTCTTC.